A single sample gave rise to the 29 T cell receptor beta chains below, sequenced in a study of T-cell reconstitution after alpha-beta-depleted transplantation in children. TCRbeta library construction was performed incorporating unique molecular identifiers. TCRdb re-called the PCR reads through MiXCR, storing one row per CDR3 protein. The sample lists fewer than 1 million distinct CDR3 sequences; around 15% were seen once. The material sequenced was PBMCs, mostly from graft donor cells, taken 360 days after TCRalphabeta/CD19-depleted stem cell transplant. These receptors were obtained from a male patient younger than 18 who had a stem cell transplant for acute lymphoblastic leukemia, so the T cells may come from the graft donor.

The genes are TRBV11-2 and TRBJ2-1, with 8 bases identical to TRBD2. Looked up from germline, CDR1 is SGHAT and CDR2 is FQNNGV. V dropped 0 bases and J dropped 5; count of bases not matched to a gene: 3. The CDR3 totals 15 residues. In DNA form, the CDR3 reads TGTGCCAGCAGCTTAGAAGGAGCGGGGGACAATGAGCAGTTCTTC. Translated, it gives CASSLEGAGDNEQFF.

This chain joins TRBV29-1 and TRBJ2-7; D remains ambiguous. The CDR3 runs to 12 residues. Trimming removed 1 base from V and 5 bases from J, with 9 bases in between. Germline V gives CDR1 SQVTM, CDR2 ANQGSEA. CDR3 coding DNA: TGCAGCGTTGAAGTGAATCGGGACGAGCAGTACTTC. Its translation: CSVEVNRDEQYF.

The chain recombines TRBV5-1 with TRBJ2-7, with D hard to call. Germline V gene sequence: CDR1 SGHRS, CDR2 YFSETQ. This CDR3 is 16 amino acids long. The V and J ends lost 0 bases and 7 bases respectively, with 20 bases between them. CDR3 sequence reads: CASSLVAYPLSGEQYF. CDR3 nucleotide sequence: TGCGCCAGCAGCTTGGTCGCCTACCCTTTGTCTGGTGAGCAGTACTTC.

The gene calls are TRBV6-2 or TRBV6-3 and TRBJ2-7; D gene ambiguous. The CDR3 runs 13 residues. V lost 0 bases and J lost 6, with 9 bases in between. In germline, CDR1 is MNHEY, CDR2 SVGEGT. The CDR3, as DNA: TGTGCCAGCAGTTACTCCCTATCGAGCGAGCAGTACTTC. It translates to CASSYSLSSEQYF.

This chain connects TRBV7-9 to TRBJ2-7; TRBD1 aligns across 9 bases. Losses at the gene ends were 6 bases for V and 3 bases for J; bases not matched to a gene: 9. Germline V gives CDR1 SEHNR, CDR2 FQNEAQ (reference sequence). This CDR3 comprises 15 residues. The CDR3: CASSSTGGAFYEQYF. The DNA for the CDR3 is TGTGCCAGCAGTTCTACAGGGGGCGCGTTCTACGAGCAGTACTTC. Using reference TRBV7-9 and TRBJ2-7 for the parts outside the CDR3, the full variable domain is DTGVSQNPRHKITKRGQNVTFRCDPISEHNRLYWYRQTLGQGPEFLTYFQNEAQLEKSRLLSDRFSAERPKGSFSTLEIQRTEQGDSAMYLCASSSTGGAFYEQYFGPGTRLTVT.

This clonotype was detected only a few times. J is TRBJ2-2 and V is TRBV9, with 9 bases aligning to TRBD2. J lost 5 bases, V lost 0 bases, and 11 bases had no gene match. This CDR3 is 18 amino acids long. Germline V CDR1 and CDR2: SGDLS, YYNGEE. The CDR3: CASSVVGSGGPGTGELFF. CDR3 bases: TGTGCCAGCAGCGTAGTCGGTAGCGGGGGCCCCGGGACCGGGGAGCTGTTTTTT.

The chain links TRBV14 to TRBJ2-3; D may match TRBD1 or TRBD2 (5 bases each). V gave up 0 bases and J gave up 2 bases, with 15 bases separating them. Germline V gene data show CDR1 as SGHDN and CDR2 as FVKESK. The CDR3 is 17 residues long. The CDR3 spells CASSQDQPGGITDTQYF. In DNA form, the CDR3 reads TGTGCCAGCAGCCAAGATCAACCTGGGGGTATCACAGATACGCAGTATTTT. The full variable domain, rest sourced from reference TRBV14 and TRBJ2-3, is EAGVTQFPSHSVIEKGQTVTLRCDPISGHDNLYWYRRVMGKEIKFLLHFVKESKQDESGMPNNRFLAERTGGTYSTLKVQPAELEDSGVYFCASSQDQPGGITDTQYFGPGTRLTVL.

This clonotype was counted between two and nine times. CDR3 in DNA: TGTGCCAGCTCGCGGGGGACAGGCAATGAGCAGTTCTTC. This encodes CASSRGTGNEQFF. The chain couples TRBV18 to TRBJ2-1; maybe TRBD1 (8 bases). Germline CDR1 reads KGHSH; CDR2 reads LQKENI. This CDR3 region has 13 residues. Between the trimmed V and J ends, which lost 6 bases and 6 bases, there was a span of 12 bases.

In its sample, this clonotype was seen many times. The chain has TRBV29-1 and TRBJ2-3; TRBD2 is a possible D gene (6 bases). The CDR3 contains 14 residues. CDR1 and CDR2 from the germline V gene are SQVTM and ANQGSEA. V shed 3 bases and J shed 5 bases, with 15 bases lying between them. The CDR3 region has the DNA TGCAGCGTTGACCCGAGGAGGGGCAAAGATACGCAGTATTTT. Protein: CSVDPRRGKDTQYF.

This clonotype was counted between two and nine times. The chain uses TRBV4-1 and TRBJ1-4, with no clear D. From germline, CDR1 is MGHRA and CDR2 YSYEKL. V was shortened by 0 bases and J by 8 bases, with 10 bases between the two germline ends. The length of the CDR3 is 14 residues. CDR3 in amino acids: CASSQDYHPEKLFF. The CDR3 nucleotides are TGCGCCAGCAGCCAAGATTACCATCCCGAAAAACTGTTTTTT.

The genes are TRBV29-1 and TRBJ2-2, with D possibly being TRBD2 (6 bases). The CDR3 is 14 amino acids. Trimming cost V 4 bases and J 3 bases, with 12 bases left between them. Germline lookup yields CDR1 SQVTM and CDR2 ANQGSEA. The CDR3 here is CSVVMSGYTGELFF. The CDR3 nucleotides are TGCAGCGTTGTAATGAGCGGGTACACCGGGGAGCTGTTTTTT.

This clonotype has a handful of counts. The chain combines TRBV27 with TRBJ1-2, with D possibly being TRBD1 (5 bases). V gave up 5 bases and J gave up 6 bases, with 16 bases separating them. CDR3 length equals 14 residues. Germline values: CDR1 MNHEY, CDR2 SMNVEV (reference sequence). CDR3 DNA sequence: TGTGCCAGCAGTCTCATAGGGGCAAAGAATGGCTACACCTTC. Translation: CASSLIGAKNGYTF.

This clonotype was recorded many times. This chain joins TRBV4-2 and TRBJ1-2; D is unclear. Germline V lookup: CDR1 LGHNA, CDR2 YNFKEQ. V was trimmed by 0 bases and J by 5 bases, leaving 7 bases between them. This CDR3 is 13 amino acids long. The CDR3 loop reads CASSQDRNYGYTF. CDR3 coding DNA: TGTGCCAGCAGCCAAGACAGGAATTATGGCTACACCTTC.

There are a few counts of this clonotype. V is TRBV5-1 and J is TRBJ2-3, with D perhaps given as TRBD1 or TRBD2 (5 bases each). The CDR3 sequence is 14 residues long. CDR1 and CDR2 from the germline V gene are SGHRS and YFSETQ. Trimming removed 4 bases at V and 2 bases at J, with 11 bases between. The CDR3 region is CASSTGPPTDTQYF. CDR3 DNA sequence: TGCGCCAGCAGCACGGGACCCCCCACAGATACGCAGTATTTT.

The rearrangement uses TRBV5-1 and TRBJ2-3, with 11 bases identical to TRBD2. The CDR3 sequence is 20 residues long. CDR1 and CDR2 from the germline V gene are SGHRS and YFSETQ. Trimming removed 3 bases from V and 3 bases from J; junction bases left unmatched: 18. CDR3 protein: CASSSTSTRLAGIVTDTQYF. In DNA form, the CDR3 reads TGCGCCAGCAGCTCGACTTCGACTAGACTAGCGGGAATCGTAACAGATACGCAGTATTTT.

The chain recombines TRBV10-3 with TRBJ2-2; tentatively, D is TRBD1 (6 bases). Per the germline V gene, CDR1 is ENHRY and CDR2 is SYGVKD. The CDR3 length is 13 residues. Trimming cost V 4 bases and J 6 bases, with 9 bases left between them. The CDR3 spells CAISVQGSGELFF. CDR3 nucleotides: TGTGCCATCAGTGTACAGGGTTCCGGGGAGCTGTTTTTT.

J is TRBJ2-1 and V is TRBV7-2; 8 bases are shared with TRBD2. There are 15 residues in the CDR3. The ends lost 5 bases at V and 6 bases at J; junction bases unmatched: 9. CDR1 and CDR2 (germline): SGHTA, FQGNSA. The CDR3 nucleotides read TGTGCCAGCAGCCGAAGCGGGAGATCTTTCAATGAGCAGTTCTTC. Its protein is CASSRSGRSFNEQFF.

This clonotype was counted ten times or more. This chain joins TRBV9 and TRBJ2-7, with a possible D match to TRBD1 (5 bases). Germline CDR1 is SGDLS and CDR2 is YYNGEE. Trimming removed 4 bases from V and 3 bases from J, with 11 bases in between. The CDR3 totals 13 residues. CDR3 sequence reads: CASSLGHYYEQYF. DNA for the CDR3: TGTGCCAGCAGCCTCGGACATTACTACGAGCAGTACTTC. The full variable domain, with the rest looked up from reference TRBV9 and TRBJ2-7, is DSGVTQTPKHLITATGQRVTLRCSPRSGDLSVYWYQQSLDQGLQFLIQYYNGEERAKGNILERFSAQQFPDLHSELNLSSLELGDSALYFCASSLGHYYEQYFGPGTRLTVT.

In its sample, this clonotype was seen a few times. V gene TRBV5-1 combines with J gene TRBJ2-1, with 8 bases aligning to TRBD1. This CDR3 has 14 amino acids. J gave up 6 bases and V 4 bases, and 6 bases lay outside the gene matches. Germline-derived CDR1 and CDR2 are SGHRS and YFSETQ. The CDR3 protein is CASSETGVANEQFF. In DNA form, the CDR3 reads TGCGCCAGCAGCGAGACAGGGGTTGCCAATGAGCAGTTCTTC. The full variable domain, completed using reference TRBV5-1 and TRBJ2-1, is KAGVTQTPRYLIKTRGQQVTLSCSPISGHRSVSWYQQTPGQGLQFLFEYFSETQRNKGNFPGRFSGRQFSNSRSEMNVSTLELGDSALYLCASSETGVANEQFFGPGTRLTVL.

This clonotype was detected only a few times. This sequence joins TRBV28 and TRBJ2-5; D possibly uses TRBD1 or TRBD2 (5 bases each). V was cut by 5 bases and J by 4 bases, with 11 bases left in between. CDR3 length: 13 residues. Germline V gene sequence: CDR1 MDHEN, CDR2 SYDVKM. CDR3 residues: CASSLGTVETQYF. In nucleotides, the CDR3 is TGTGCCAGCAGTCTTGGGACCGTAGAGACCCAGTACTTC.

The chain joins TRBV20-1 to TRBJ2-4, with 11 bases lining up with TRBD2. This CDR3 is built from 17 residues. The germline CDR1 and CDR2 sequences are DFQATT and SNEGSKA (reference sequence). The J segment lost 0 bases and the V segment lost 0 bases, leaving 4 bases of the junction unmatched. In DNA, the CDR3 is TGCAGTGCTAGAGAAGGGACTAGCGGACTAGCCAAAAACATTCAGTACTTC. Amino acids: CSAREGTSGLAKNIQYF.

CDR3: CASSPRTGPNEQFF. The CDR3 DNA follows: TGTGCCAGCTCACCCCGGACAGGGCCCAATGAGCAGTTCTTC. This chain connects TRBV18 to TRBJ2-1; TRBD1 aligns across 8 bases. CDR3 length: 14 amino acids. Germline-derived CDR1 and CDR2 are KGHSH and LQKENI. V shed 3 bases, J shed 6 bases, and the junction held 4 bases outside the gene matches. Combining the CDR3 with reference TRBV18 and TRBJ2-1 gives the whole variable domain NAGVMQNPRHLVRRRGQEARLRCSPMKGHSHVYWYRQLPEEGLKFMVYLQKENIIDESGMPKERFSAEFPKEGPSILRIQQVVRGDSAAYFCASSPRTGPNEQFFGPGTRLTVL.

In its sample, this clonotype was seen a few times. V usage is TRBV12-3 or TRBV12-4 and J usage is TRBJ2-2, with TRBD2 matching 10 bases. Trimming cost V 6 bases and J 1 base; bases outside gene matches: 8. The CDR3 totals 17 residues. CDR3 in amino acids: CASSYSRLAGNTGELFF. CDR3 in DNA: TGTGCCAGCAGCTATAGCCGACTAGCGGGGAACACCGGGGAGCTGTTTTTT.

Only a few counts were recorded for this clonotype. The chain links TRBV6-2 or TRBV6-3 to TRBJ2-3, with TRBD2 matching 13 bases. The CDR3 is made up of 16 amino acids. Trimming removed 8 bases from V and 0 bases from J; junction bases left unmatched: 5. The germline V gene has CDR1 MNHEY and CDR2 SVGEGT. Written as DNA, the CDR3 is TGTGCCAGCGGACTAGCGGGAGCGCCCAGCACAGATACGCAGTATTTT. Translating it yields CASGLAGAPSTDTQYF.

This clonotype was recorded only once. The chain combines TRBV12-3 or TRBV12-4 with TRBJ2-1; 8 bases are a match to TRBD2. The CDR3 length is 15 residues. Germline trimming cut 5 bases from V and 9 bases from J; bases unmatched to any gene: 12. The CDR3 nucleotides are TGTGCCAGCAGTGGTTCGCCGGGAGGGCTGGGTGAGCAGTTCTTC. Its protein product is CASSGSPGGLGEQFF.

The gene calls are TRBV7-8 and TRBJ2-1; TRBD2 aligns across 11 bases. Germline lookup yields CDR1 SGHVS and CDR2 FQNEAQ. This CDR3 comprises 16 residues. The ends lost 4 bases at V and 3 bases at J; junction bases unmatched: 5. The CDR3 bases are TGTGCCAGCAGCTATACGACTAGCGGGGTCTACAATGAGCAGTTCTTC. Its protein product is CASSYTTSGVYNEQFF.

This chain joins TRBV7-7 and TRBJ1-4; D uncertain. Trimming cost V 1 base and J 5 bases, with 11 bases left between them. Germline loops: CDR1 SSHAT, CDR2 FNYEAQ (reference sequence). CDR3 length: 15 residues. The CDR3 loop reads CASSLGRAFNEKLFF. In nucleotides, the CDR3 is TGTGCCAGCAGCTTAGGGCGGGCTTTCAATGAAAAACTGTTTTTT.

This chain links TRBV6-1 with TRBJ2-1; maybe TRBD2 (5 bases). V lost 5 bases, J lost 1 base, and 12 bases lay in between. Germline assignment: CDR1 MNHNS and CDR2 SASEGT. The CDR3 sequence is 15 residues long. CDR3 DNA sequence: TGTGCCAGCAGTCGAGGGTGGACGTCCTACAATGAGCAGTTCTTC. It is translated as CASSRGWTSYNEQFF.

This clonotype was picked up many times. Sequence at one end of the junction differs from germline and may be a read error. This chain links TRBV5-1 with TRBJ2-1; D is unresolved. Germline CDR1 and CDR2: SGHRS and YFSETQ. The CDR3 is made up of 12 amino acids. This CDR3 is CASSPPGNEQFF. The CDR3 DNA is TGTGCCAGCAGTCCCCCCGGCAATGAGCAGTTCTTC.